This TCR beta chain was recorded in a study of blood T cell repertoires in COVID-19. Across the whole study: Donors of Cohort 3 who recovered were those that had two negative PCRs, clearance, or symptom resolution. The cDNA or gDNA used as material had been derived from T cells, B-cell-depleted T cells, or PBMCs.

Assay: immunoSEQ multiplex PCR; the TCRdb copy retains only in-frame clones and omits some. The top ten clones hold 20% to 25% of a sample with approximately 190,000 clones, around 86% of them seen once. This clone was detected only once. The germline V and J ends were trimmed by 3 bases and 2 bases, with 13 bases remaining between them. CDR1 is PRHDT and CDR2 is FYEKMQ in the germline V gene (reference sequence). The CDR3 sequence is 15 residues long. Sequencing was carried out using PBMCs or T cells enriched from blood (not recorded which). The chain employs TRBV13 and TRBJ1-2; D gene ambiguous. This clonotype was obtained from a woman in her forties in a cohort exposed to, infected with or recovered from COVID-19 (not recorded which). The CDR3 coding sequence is TGTGCCAGCAGCTTCTATGGAGTAAGAAACTATGGCTACACCTTC. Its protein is CASSFYGVRNYGYTF.